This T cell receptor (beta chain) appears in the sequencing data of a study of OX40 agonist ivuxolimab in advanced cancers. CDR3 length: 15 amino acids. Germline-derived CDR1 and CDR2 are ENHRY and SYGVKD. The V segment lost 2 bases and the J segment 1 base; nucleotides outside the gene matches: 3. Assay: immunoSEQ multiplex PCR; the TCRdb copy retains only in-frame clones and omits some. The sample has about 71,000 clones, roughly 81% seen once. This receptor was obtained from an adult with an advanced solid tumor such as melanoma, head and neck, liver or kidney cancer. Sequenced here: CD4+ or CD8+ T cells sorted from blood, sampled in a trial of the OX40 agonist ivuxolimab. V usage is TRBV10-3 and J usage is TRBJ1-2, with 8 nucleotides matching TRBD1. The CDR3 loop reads CAISERDRFNYGYTF. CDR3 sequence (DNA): TGTGCCATCAGTGAGCGGGACAGGTTTAACTATGGCTACACCTTC.